The rows below give T cell receptor beta chains drawn from one sample of a study of T cells expressing NK-cell markers. Each CDR3 protein gets one entry in TCRdb, which reprocessed the 5' RACE reads and gives no DNA. This sample's table reports roughly 380,000 distinct CDR3 sequences. The sequenced sample consisted of blood T cells: a sorted CD56 or NKG2C T cell subset, CD4+ or CD8+ T cells, or bulk PBMC T cells (not recorded which). All receptors derive from a man between 18 and 69 years old in good health. The CDR3 runs from the conserved cysteine through the conserved F or W.

j_gene	v_gene	CDR3aa
TRBJ2-6	TRBV5-1	CASSLGSETGANVLTF
TRBJ2-6	TRBV2	CASRTGLPMGGANVLTF
TRBJ2-3	TRBV25-1	CASSDALGGRRGTDTQYF
TRBJ2-1	TRBV6-1	CASSRAVQVSYNEQFF
TRBJ2-7	TRBV14	CASSQLIGLGSSEQYF
TRBJ1-1	TRBV5-5	CASSLGQGAIMNTEAFF
TRBJ1-1	TRBV28	CASSLATLGHPRGEAFF
TRBJ2-1	TRBV11-1	CASSPQRTSGGAYEQFF
TRBJ2-3	TRBV7-2	CASSSGAGVRTDTQYF
TRBJ2-1	TRBV11-2	CASSLDHWTNEQFF
TRBJ2-3	TRBV12-3/TRBV12-4	CASSLGRTSGNTDTQYF
TRBJ2-3	TRBV20-1	CSASPGLAGETDTQYF
TRBJ2-7	TRBV5-1	CASKLDPARDEQYF
TRBJ1-2	TRBV12-3/TRBV12-4	CASSEDRGRSYTF
TRBJ2-3	TRBV6-2/TRBV6-3	CASSFPFRLAGEFEPDTQYF
TRBJ2-3	TRBV15	CATSRYTDTQYF
TRBJ1-6	TRBV20-1	CSARARTGGQSSYNSPLHF
TRBJ2-1	TRBV24-1	CATSPTPYSNNEQFF
TRBJ1-2	TRBV14	CASSQGRQGSGYTF
TRBJ2-5	TRBV7-2	CASSLMNRDQETQYF
TRBJ2-7	TRBV18	CASSPAGGSYEQYF
TRBJ2-1	TRBV9	CASSHPAGGLSSYNEQFF
TRBJ1-1	TRBV10-3	CAIRWDERSVAFF
TRBJ2-7	TRBV5-1	CASSLMGGSPFSEQYF
TRBJ2-7	TRBV7-2	CASSLASLAGYPYEQYF
TRBJ1-5	TRBV23-1	CASSRERDSPNQPQHF
TRBJ2-3	TRBV19	CASSRGPTGTDTQYF
TRBJ2-1	TRBV20-1	CSARAWGSYNEQFF
TRBJ2-1	TRBV12-3/TRBV12-4	CASSLLGQGAVFF